A selection of T cell receptor beta chains follows, all from one sample in a study of T cells in Graves' hyperthyroidism and ophthalmopathy. One entry per CDR3 protein, called by TCRdb with MiXCR from the multiplex PCR reads. The sample carries fewer than 350,000 distinct CDR3 sequences, roughly a fifth recorded once. Material for sequencing was blood. The receptors derive from a man aged 50 to 59 with Graves' ophthalmopathy. Both conserved end residues are part of each CDR3. A D gene is named only where the DNA matches it firmly. Expanded clones get a size class; other rows say once, few or many, or leave the size out.

V gene	clone size	D gene	J gene	CDR3 DNA	CDR3 protein
TRBV7-9	many	TRBD1	TRBJ1-1	TGTGCCAGCAAGCGGACAGGGGTGAACACTGAAGCTTTCTTT	CASKRTGVNTEAFF
TRBV20-1	NA	NA	TRBJ2-5	TGCAGTGCTCAACCTCTCCGGCGGGAGCAGGGGGAGACCCAGTACTTC	CSAQPLRREQGETQYF
TRBV18	many	NA	TRBJ2-1	TGTGCCAGCTCACCCGGACCGGTTGAGCAGTTCTTC	CASSPGPVEQFF
TRBV7-3	many	NA	TRBJ1-1	TGTGCCAGCAGTCCCACGTCGGATACTGAAGCTTTCTTT	CASSPTSDTEAFF
TRBV20-1	NA	NA	TRBJ2-3	TGCAGTGCCCAAAAGGGGGGGAGAAAGATCACAGATACGCAGTATTTT	CSAQKGGRKITDTQYF
TRBV28	many	TRBD2	TRBJ2-7	TGTGCCAGCAGTTACCGTGGGGGGGACGAGCAGTACTTC	CASSYRGGDEQYF
TRBV14	NA	NA	TRBJ1-2	TGTGCCAGCAGCCTTAGCGACAGTCCTTTCTATGGCTACACCTTC	CASSLSDSPFYGYTF
TRBV6-2/TRBV6-3	NA	NA	TRBJ2-2	TGTGCCACCTACAGTTCGGGGCACGGGGAGCTGTTTTTT	CATYSSGHGELFF
TRBV3-1	NA	TRBD1	TRBJ1-4	TGTGCCAGCAGCAAACGACAGGGCGGTAATGAAAAACTGTTTTTT	CASSKRQGGNEKLFF
TRBV3-1	many	NA	TRBJ2-1	TGTGCCAGCAGCCTCTCCGGACCCAAAAATGAGCAGTTCTTC	CASSLSGPKNEQFF
TRBV19	NA	TRBD2	TRBJ2-3	TGTGCCAGTAGTTCCGGGACTAGGTATACGCAGTATTTT	CASSSGTRYTQYF
TRBV4-1	NA	TRBD2	TRBJ2-7	TGCGCCAGCAGCCACACCCTAGCGGGAGTTTCTTACGAGCAGTACTTC	CASSHTLAGVSYEQYF
TRBV4-1	NA	NA	TRBJ2-5	TGCGCCAGCAGCCGACAGCGCCTAGAGACCCAGTACTTC	CASSRQRLETQYF
TRBV7-2	many	NA	TRBJ2-7	TGTGCCAGCAGCATATCTCCCGGGACACTCTACGAGCAGTACTTC	CASSISPGTLYEQYF
TRBV3-1	NA	NA	TRBJ2-7	TGTGCCAGCACCCGCCAACCTACCTACTCCTACGAGCAGTACTTC	CASTRQPTYSYEQYF
TRBV28	few	NA	TRBJ2-1	TGTGCCAGCGGGAAGGTAGACGAGCAGTTCTTC	CASGKVDEQFF
TRBV9	NA	NA	TRBJ1-4	TGTGCCAGCAGCGTAGAAGAAGAAAAACTGTTTTTT	CASSVEEEKLFF
TRBV11-2	many	NA	TRBJ2-3	TGTGCCAGCAGCTTAGAGGGAAGACAGGAGGCGCAGTATTTT	CASSLEGRQEAQYF
TRBV7-8	NA	NA	TRBJ2-1	TGTGCCAGCAGCCCCAGCGATGAGCAGTTCTTC	CASSPSDEQFF
TRBV27	many	NA	TRBJ2-7	TGTGCCAGCAGTTTATTCTACTCCTACGAGCAGTACTTC	CASSLFYSYEQYF
TRBV27	many	TRBD1	TRBJ2-3	TGTGCCAGCAGTTTAGGTCTGGCTTACAGGGGGGTCGCAGATACGCAGTATTTT	CASSLGLAYRGVADTQYF
TRBV7-2	many	TRBD1	TRBJ2-2	TGTGCCAACTGGGACAGGGGCTACACCGGGGAGCTGTTTTTT	CANWDRGYTGELFF
TRBV6-6	NA	TRBD2	TRBJ2-1	TGTGCCAGCAGTTACGGGGGGACTAGCGGGAGTAATAAGTTCTTC	CASSYGGTSGSNKFF
TRBV28	few	NA	TRBJ1-1	TGTGCCAGCAGAGGGGGTGTGACAGCGCTTGAAGCTTTCTTT	CASRGGVTALEAFF
TRBV6-2/TRBV6-3	NA	TRBD2	TRBJ2-7	TGTGCCAGTTGGCGGACTAGCCGGGGCCGCGAGCAGTACTTC	CASWRTSRGREQYF
TRBV28	many	TRBD1	TRBJ2-5	TGTGCCAGCAGTCCCCCAGGGGGCCAAGAGACCCAGTACTTC	CASSPPGGQETQYF
TRBV20-1	many	TRBD2	TRBJ2-7	TGCAGTGCTAGAGAAGGGACTAGCGGCGGGTACGAGCAGTACTTC	CSAREGTSGGYEQYF
TRBV7-2	many	TRBD2	TRBJ2-1	TGTGCCAGCAGCTTAGAGGGACTAGCGGGATTTGAGCAGTTCTTC	CASSLEGLAGFEQFF
TRBV6-1	NA	NA	TRBJ2-7	TGTGCCAGCATGCTCTACAACTACGAGCAGTACTTC	CASMLYNYEQYF
TRBV30	many	NA	TRBJ2-2	TGTGCCTGGGGACGGCGCGACACCGGGGAGCTGTTTTTT	CAWGRRDTGELFF
TRBV27	many	TRBD1	TRBJ2-1	TGTGCCAGCAGTACATACGACAGGGATCTTGCTGGGGATGAGCAGTTCTTC	CASSTYDRDLAGDEQFF
TRBV7-9	few	NA	TRBJ1-4	TGTGCCAGCAGCCCAACTCAGGGCGGGTATGAAAAACTGTTTTTT	CASSPTQGGYEKLFF
TRBV2	many	TRBD1	TRBJ2-7	TGTGCCAGCAGGGGACAGATTAGCTCCTACGAGCAGTACTTC	CASRGQISSYEQYF
TRBV20-1	many	TRBD2	TRBJ2-1	TGCGGGGTTCCCCCGGGGACTAGCGGAATGGTAAAGCAGTTCTTC	CGVPPGTSGMVKQFF
TRBV27	NA	TRBD2	TRBJ2-7	TGTGCCAGCAGTCCCGGGACTAGCTTCTACGAGCAGTACTTC	CASSPGTSFYEQYF
TRBV2	many	TRBD2	TRBJ2-5	TGTGCCAGCAGTGAAACTAGCGGGAGACGAGGAGAGACCCAGTACTTC	CASSETSGRRGETQYF
TRBV20-1	many	TRBD2	TRBJ2-7	TGCAGTGCTAGGGGACTAGCGGGAGTCACTACCTACGAGCAGTACTTC	CSARGLAGVTTYEQYF
TRBV12-3/TRBV12-4	NA	NA	TRBJ1-3	TGTGCCTCTTCGGCCTATCACAGAAACACCATATATTTT	CASSAYHRNTIYF
TRBV7-9	NA	NA	TRBJ2-5	TGTGCCAGCAGCTCGAAGACCAGCGCACAAGAGACCCAGTACTTC	CASSSKTSAQETQYF
TRBV2	NA	NA	TRBJ2-7	TGTGCCAGCAGTGAGGTGTACGAGCAGTACTTC	CASSEVYEQYF
TRBV28	many	NA	TRBJ2-7	TGTGCCAGCAGAGGACAGGGACTAAAGGGCTACGAGCAGTACTTC	CASRGQGLKGYEQYF
TRBV20-1	many	NA	TRBJ2-7	TGCAGTGCTAGAGATGAGCTCTTCGGGGCCTACGAGCAGTACTTC	CSARDELFGAYEQYF
TRBV20-1	many	TRBD2	TRBJ2-7	TGCAGTGCTAGAGGACCGGGAGGGCCGAATGGCGAGCAGTACTTC	CSARGPGGPNGEQYF
TRBV20-1	few	NA	TRBJ1-6	TGCAGTGCTAGTAGCTCCTATAATTCACCCCTCCACTTT	CSASSSYNSPLHF
TRBV30	NA	NA	TRBJ1-4	TGTGCCTGGAGCCGCCCGGGGCCCCTTAAAAATGAAAAACTGTTTTTT	CAWSRPGPLKNEKLFF
TRBV9	few	TRBD1	TRBJ2-2	TGTGCCAGCAGCGCGGGACAGGCTGGCAGGGCCAGGGAGCTGTTTTTT	CASSAGQAGRARELFF
TRBV20-1	NA	TRBD1	TRBJ2-1	TGCAGTGCTACCAGGGGGCAGGTCTACAATGAGCAGTTCTTC	CSATRGQVYNEQFF
TRBV10-3	few	NA	TRBJ2-3	TGTGCCATCAGTCGGGAGTACGATAGAGATACGCAGTATTTT	CAISREYDRDTQYF
TRBV24-1	few	NA	TRBJ2-4	TGTGCCACCAGTAACTCAGGGCCTACGGTAGCCAAAAACATTCAGTACTTC	CATSNSGPTVAKNIQYF
TRBV27	many	TRBD1	TRBJ2-7	TGTGCCAGCAAAACATCCGGGACAGGGGCCTACGAGCAGTACTTC	CASKTSGTGAYEQYF
TRBV10-3	NA	NA	TRBJ2-3	TGTGCCATCAGTGAGTCGGTGGGAACAGATACGCAGTATTTT	CAISESVGTDTQYF
TRBV29-1	many	NA	TRBJ1-5	TGCAGCGTTGAAGCCCTCTATCGACAGGCTAATCAGCCCCAGCATTTT	CSVEALYRQANQPQHF